This T cell receptor (beta chain) was obtained from a study of shared clonotypes between healthy human individuals. Study background: Every donor yielded three CD4 naive, three CD4 memory, two CD8 naive and one CD8 memory plate. Study observations and caveats: Few donors limited the genetic and exposure-history diversity represented.

On this clone itself: Its antigen is not identified.

Positive CCR7 selection of CD45RO-negative cells yielded the naive CD8 cells, and terminally differentiated effector memory CD45RA+ cells were excluded. Sequencing was performed with immunoSEQ multiplex PCR; in TCRdb, only in-frame clones are kept and a portion is missing. The sample contains more than 2 million clones, about 93% of which appear only once. The V end was cut by 5 bases, the J end by 0 bases, with 11 bases between. CDR3 length equals 15 residues. Germline CDR1 MNHEY, CDR2 SMNVEV (reference sequence). The sample taken for sequencing was naive CD8+ T cells from PBMCs. This rearrangement joins TRBV27 to TRBJ1-5; no definite D call. The source is a man between 18 and 29 years old in good health. Some clones in this sample may be carry-over from other donors' samples. CDR3 nucleotides: TGTGCCAGCAGTCCCCTGTTTTATAGCAATCAGCCCCAGCATTTT. It is translated as CASSPLFYSNQPQHF.